This T cell receptor (beta chain) was sequenced in a study of cytomegalovirus exposure and HLA in healthy donors. In the PCR, 60 Vbeta and 13 Jbeta primers were used. Method: immunoSEQ multiplex PCR; TCRdb's copy keeps in-frame clones and lacks some. Of 90,000 to 100,000 clones in the sample, 65% to 80% are singletons; the top ten hold around 7%. Per germline, CDR1 SGHDT and CDR2 YYEEEE. V trimming: 3 bases; J trimming: 4 bases; junction bases outside the gene matches: 7. This CDR3 spans 15 amino acids. The TCR sequence derives from a man aged 40-49 years in good health and CMV-seropositive. The chain has TRBV5-6 and TRBJ1-2, with 9 bases that match TRBD1. Sequenced: PBMCs. CDR3 in DNA: TGTGCCAGCAGCTCAGGGGACAGGGTAACCTATGGCTACACCTTC. Translating it yields CASSSGDRVTYGYTF.